These 20 T cell receptor beta chains came from one sample sequenced in a study of blood T cell repertoires in COVID-19. Some clones are missing from TCRdb's copy, which holds only in-frame ones; the method was immunoSEQ multiplex PCR. The sample shows approximately 150,000 clones, 80% to 90% of them seen only once. Sequenced sample: peripheral blood. These receptors were collected from a woman in her fifties or sixties with active COVID-19.

J is TRBJ2-3 and V is TRBV10-1; perhaps TRBD2 as D (7 bases). CDR1 is WNHNN and CDR2 is SYGVQD in the germline V gene (reference sequence). V gave up 4 bases and J gave up 2 bases, with 10 bases separating them. The CDR3 sequence is 14 residues long. This CDR3 is CASSVGGPTDTQYF. The CDR3 region has the DNA TGCGCCAGCAGTGTGGGGGGGCCCACAGATACGCAGTATTTT.

The chain is built from TRBV30 and TRBJ1-6, with TRBD1 matching over 9 bases. Germline V gives CDR1 GTSNPN, CDR2 SVGIG (reference sequence). CDR3 length: 14 amino acids. Unmatched junction bases numbered 0, after V lost 3 bases and J lost 3 bases. This chain's CDR3 is CAWRGQGYNSPLHF. The DNA for the CDR3 is TGTGCCTGGAGGGGACAGGGCTATAATTCACCCCTCCACTTT. Supplemented by reference TRBV30 and TRBJ1-6, the full variable domain reads SQTIHQWPATLVQPVGSPLSLECTVEGTSNPNLYWYRQAAGRGLQLLFYSVGIGQISSEVPQNLSASRPQDRQFILSSKKLLLSDSGFYLCAWRGQGYNSPLHFGNGTRLTVT.

The CDR3: CASSPLGQGNSYEQYF. The DNA of the CDR3 is TGTGCCAGCTCACCACTCGGACAGGGGAACTCCTACGAGCAGTACTTC. V gene TRBV18 combines with J gene TRBJ2-7; 9 bases fit TRBD1. CDR1 is KGHSH and CDR2 is LQKENI in the germline V gene. The CDR3 covers 16 residues. The V segment lost 1 base and the J segment 0 bases; nucleotides outside the gene matches: 4.

The chain links TRBV27 to TRBJ2-7, with TRBD2 matching 9 bases. J gave up 3 bases and V 5 bases, and 2 bases lay outside the gene matches. There are 13 residues in the CDR3. Germline V gene sequence: CDR1 MNHEY, CDR2 SMNVEV (reference sequence). The DNA for the CDR3 is TGTGCCAGCAGTCGGCGGGAGGGCTACGAGCAGTACTTC. Encoded protein: CASSRREGYEQYF.

This sequence joins TRBV10-2 and TRBJ1-2; 10 bases fit TRBD1. V shed 3 bases, J shed 4 bases, and the junction held 5 bases outside the gene matches. The germline V gene has CDR1 WSHSY and CDR2 SAAADI. The CDR3 extends over 15 amino acids. The CDR3 nucleotides are TGCGCCAGCAGTGACGGGGACAGGGGTCTCTATGGCTACACCTTC. Translating it yields CASSDGDRGLYGYTF.

V and J are TRBV5-1 and TRBJ2-3, with 7 bases lining up with TRBD2. There are 14 residues in the CDR3. CDR1 SGHRS and CDR2 YFSETQ come from the germline V gene. Losses at the gene ends were 2 bases for V and 4 bases for J; bases not matched to a gene: 4. CDR3 in amino acids: CASSLTAGADTQYF. CDR3 DNA sequence: TGCGCCAGCAGCTTAACCGCGGGAGCAGATACGCAGTATTTT.

This chain uses TRBV30 with TRBJ2-5; a weak D match, TRBD2 (5 bases). From germline, CDR1 is GTSNPN and CDR2 SVGIG (reference sequence). There are 14 residues in the CDR3. Deletions cut 6 bases from V and 7 bases from J, with 21 bases between. The CDR3 DNA follows: TGTGCCTGCCACCCTGTCGGGGATCCGCGGACCCAGTACTTC. Translating gives CACHPVGDPRTQYF.

This sequence joins TRBV4-1 and TRBJ2-3; 7 bases are shared with TRBD2. V trimming: 2 bases; J trimming: 2 bases; junction bases outside the gene matches: 13. Germline V gene lookup returns CDR1 MGHRA and CDR2 YSYEKL. The CDR3 runs to 18 residues. Here the CDR3 DNA reads TGCGCCAGCAGCCAACCGCTAGCGGAGACATGGGACACAGATACGCAGTATTTT. It translates to CASSQPLAETWDTDTQYF.

This CDR3 is CASSPLRGPYEQYF. CDR3 bases: TGTGCCAGCTCACCACTTAGGGGCCCCTACGAGCAGTACTTC. The rearrangement links TRBV18 to TRBJ2-7, with D possibly TRBD1 on 5 matching bases. V shed 1 base and J shed 2 bases, with 9 bases lying between them. There are 14 residues in the CDR3. The germline CDR1 and CDR2 sequences are KGHSH and LQKENI. The whole variable domain, remainder taken from reference TRBV18 and TRBJ2-7, is NAGVMQNPRHLVRRRGQEARLRCSPMKGHSHVYWYRQLPEEGLKFMVYLQKENIIDESGMPKERFSAEFPKEGPSILRIQQVVRGDSAAYFCASSPLRGPYEQYFGPGTRLTVT.

The chain links TRBV5-6 to TRBJ2-1; TRBD2 might be the D (6 bases). Trimming stripped 0 bases from V and 12 bases from J, with 19 bases between. The V gene's germline CDR1 is SGHDT and CDR2 YYEEEE. CDR3 size: 15 residues. In DNA, the CDR3 is TGTGCCAGCAGCTTGGCCGCTGGGACGACGCGGGGGCAGTTCTTC. Its protein is CASSLAAGTTRGQFF.

This clone was recorded only once. The chain employs TRBV28 and TRBJ2-7; 7 nucleotides align to TRBD2. The germline V gene has CDR1 MDHEN and CDR2 SYDVKM. J gave up 3 bases and V 6 bases, and 8 bases lay outside the gene matches. CDR3 size: 14 residues. DNA of the CDR3: TGTGCCAGCAGCACGACTAGCCCGAACTACGAGCAGTACTTC. Its translation: CASSTTSPNYEQYF.

The CDR3 region has the DNA TGTGCCAGCAGCGTAGGACGGCTGGAGCTGGCCGGGGAGCTGTTTTTT. Amino acid sequence: CASSVGRLELAGELFF. The chain joins TRBV9 to TRBJ2-2; D uncertain. CDR3 length equals 16 residues. V was cut by 0 bases and J by 6 bases, with 15 bases left in between. Germline values: CDR1 SGDLS, CDR2 YYNGEE.

The V and J genes are TRBV30 and TRBJ2-7; TRBD1 matches 10 bases. The germline V gene encodes CDR1 GTSNPN and CDR2 SVGIG (reference sequence). The CDR3 has 17 amino acids. V was clipped by 3 bases and J by 3 bases; unmatched bases: 14. The CDR3 sequence: CAWSPDRGRSVGYEQYF. The DNA of the CDR3 is TGTGCCTGGAGCCCAGACAGGGGGCGCTCCGTCGGCTACGAGCAGTACTTC.

This sequence joins TRBV6-2 or TRBV6-3 and TRBJ1-6, with TRBD1 as a possible D gene (5 bases). Deletions cut 3 bases from V and 8 bases from J, with 11 bases between. Looked up from germline, CDR1 is MNHEY and CDR2 is SVGEGT. The CDR3 is 14 amino acids. The CDR3 loop reads CASSYTGVDSPLHF. DNA for the CDR3: TGTGCCAGCAGTTATACGGGGGTAGATTCACCCCTCCACTTT.

The chain employs TRBV5-4 and TRBJ2-1; TRBD1 aligns across 7 bases. The germline CDR1 and CDR2 sequences are SGHNT and YYREEE (reference sequence). This CDR3 has 12 residues. The junction had 0 bases not matched to a gene; V was cut back by 9 bases and J by 0 bases. In DNA form, the CDR3 reads TGTGCCACAGGGGGCTCCTACAATGAGCAGTTCTTC. Translating gives CATGGSYNEQFF. The full variable domain, in which reference TRBV5-4 and TRBJ2-1 provide the parts outside the CDR3, is ETGVTQSPTHLIKTRGQQVTLRCSSQSGHNTVSWYQQALGQGPQFIFQYYREEENGRGNFPPRFSGLQFPNYSSELNVNALELDDSALYLCATGGSYNEQFFGPGTRLTVL.

V gene TRBV21-1 combines with J gene TRBJ1-5; the table's TRBD1 call for D was not verified on the DNA. TRBV21-1 is listed as a pseudogene. The CDR3 loop spans 15 amino acids. As DNA, the CDR3 is TGTGCCAGCAGCAAAGACAGTTATAGCAATCAGCCCCAGCATTTT. This encodes CASSKDSYSNQPQHF.

The gene calls are TRBV9 and TRBJ2-5; 7 nucleotides match TRBD2. The CDR3 is 14 amino acids. Germline trimming cut 7 bases from V and 5 bases from J; bases unmatched to any gene: 11. Germline V gives CDR1 SGDLS, CDR2 YYNGEE. The CDR3 DNA reads TGTGCCAGCGGCCGGGACTACTCCCGGGAGACCCAGTACTTC. Protein sequence: CASGRDYSRETQYF. Variable domain in full (rest from reference TRBV9 and TRBJ2-5): DSGVTQTPKHLITATGQRVTLRCSPRSGDLSVYWYQQSLDQGLQFLIQYYNGEERAKGNILERFSAQQFPDLHSELNLSSLELGDSALYFCASGRDYSRETQYFGPGTRLLVL.

The V and J genes are TRBV3-1 (or the pseudogene TRBV3-2) and TRBJ2-1; D unresolved. Deletions cut 4 bases from V and 4 bases from J, with 11 bases between. Germline V CDR1 and CDR2: LGHDT, YNNKEL (reference sequence). CDR3 length: 14 residues. The CDR3 reads CASSPEAVYNEQFF. CDR3 DNA: TGTGCCAGCAGCCCCGAGGCTGTATACAATGAGCAGTTCTTC.

This clone was picked up one time. The chain recombines TRBV7-2 with TRBJ1-6; D unresolved. Germline assignment: CDR1 SGHTA and CDR2 FQGNSA. With 0 bases removed from V and 6 bases from J, the gap between germline ends came to 9 bases. CDR3 length equals 15 residues. CDR3 region: CASSLAVHPNSPLHF. The DNA for the CDR3 is TGTGCCAGCAGCTTAGCGGTACACCCTAATTCACCCCTCCACTTT. Filled out from reference TRBV7-2 and TRBJ1-6, the complete variable domain reads GAGVSQSPSNKVTEKGKDVELRCDPISGHTALYWYRQSLGQGLEFLIYFQGNSAPDKSGLPSDRFSAERTGGSVSTLTIQRTQQEDSAVYLCASSLAVHPNSPLHFGNGTRLTVT.

Points on this clone: An end of the junction does not agree with germline; a read error may underlie this. The genes are TRBV27 and TRBJ2-2; no reliable D call. The CDR3 runs to 12 residues. The germline gives CDR1 MNHEY, CDR2 SMNVEV (reference sequence). In nucleotides, the CDR3 is TGTGCCAGCAGTCAGAACGCCGGGGAGCTGTTTTTT. It is translated as CASSQNAGELFF.